The present T cell receptor (beta chain) was sequenced within a study of T cell repertoires in cytomegalovirus infection. Study at large: Indications came from public TCR beta signatures; they pointed to CMV infection and to a matching HLA type. General study findings and limits: Summed frequency of shared TCR beta families picked out CMV carriers who also had the relevant HLA. CMV-specific HLA-C-restricted TCR beta clonotypes dominated the ex vivo response.

About this clonotype itself: Its antigen is as yet unknown.

TCRdb processed the reads anew with MiXCR; each CDR3 protein has one entry. The sample lists around 300,000 distinct CDR3 sequences; over 7.5% were seen once. V lost 5 bases to trimming and J lost 2 bases, with 12 bases between them. There are 14 residues in the CDR3. Germline CDR1 MNHNY, CDR2 SVGAGI (reference sequence). The clonotype originates from a human donor in good health (CMV status not recorded). Some clones in this sample may be carry-over from other donors' samples. The chain carries TRBV6-6 and TRBJ1-2; D uncertain. The specimen sequenced was PBMCs. The CDR3 sequence is CASSQTGQNYGYTF. Written as DNA, the CDR3 is TGTGCCAGCAGTCAAACCGGGCAAAACTATGGCTACACCTTC.